What follows are 31 T cell receptor beta chains derived from one specimen sequenced in a study of T cell responses to AZD1222 COVID-19 vaccine. Clones were read by immunoSEQ multiplex PCR, and TCRdb kept only the in-frame ones, dropping some. This sample has a few hundred thousand clones, with 90% to 95% found just once. The material sequenced was peripheral blood, taken on day 0 of AZD1222 vaccination. The receptors stem from an adult in good health.

CDR3 protein: CASSSLGYEQYF. DNA of the CDR3: TGTGCCAGCAGCTCCCTGGGGTACGAGCAGTACTTC. This chain links TRBV9 with TRBJ2-7, with D unresolved. The germline V and J ends were trimmed by 4 bases and 4 bases, with 9 bases remaining between them. The CDR3 is 12 residues long. Germline V gene lookup returns CDR1 SGDLS and CDR2 YYNGEE.

The rearrangement uses TRBV18 and TRBJ2-2; TRBD2 might be the D (7 bases). Germline CDR1 KGHSH, CDR2 LQKENI. There are 16 residues in the CDR3. The V and J ends lost 3 bases and 4 bases respectively, with 15 bases between them. The CDR3 region is CASSPVGGPITGELFF. The CDR3 DNA follows: TGTGCCAGCTCACCCGTCGGGGGGCCTATCACCGGGGAGCTGTTTTTT.

V is TRBV27 and J is TRBJ2-7; D is unresolved. The germline V gene has CDR1 MNHEY and CDR2 SMNVEV (reference sequence). The CDR3 sequence is 14 residues long. The V and J ends lost 5 bases and 2 bases respectively, with 13 bases between them. Written as DNA, the CDR3 is TGTGCCAGCAGTCCGTCGGACGACGCCTACGAGCAGTACTTC. Translated: CASSPSDDAYEQYF.

The V gene is TRBV19, the J gene TRBJ1-4; 10 positions agree with TRBD1. CDR3 length equals 20 residues. The junction had 18 bases not matched to a gene; V was cut back by 6 bases and J by 2 bases. Germline assignment: CDR1 LNHDA and CDR2 SQIVND (reference sequence). For the CDR3, the DNA is TGTGCCAGTAGCGATCGTCCGGGGGACAGGGGCGCCGGGACTAATGAAAAACTGTTTTTT. Protein product: CASSDRPGDRGAGTNEKLFF.

This clone appeared once. The chain is built from TRBV6-5 and TRBJ1-5, with D possibly being TRBD1 (6 bases). The CDR3 has 14 residues. The V gene's germline CDR1 is MNHEY and CDR2 SVGAGI. Trimming removed 2 bases at V and 10 bases at J, with 15 bases between. Written as DNA, the CDR3 is TGTGCCAGCAGTTACGAGGGGGAAATACGACCCCAGCATTTT. Protein product: CASSYEGEIRPQHF.

The gene calls are TRBV19 and TRBJ2-5; 13 nucleotides line up with TRBD2. Germline V gives CDR1 LNHDA, CDR2 SQIVND (reference sequence). The J segment lost 5 bases and the V segment lost 0 bases, leaving 18 bases of the junction unmatched. The CDR3 consists of 21 residues. CDR3 bases: TGTGCCAGTAGTATAGACTTACCCCGACTAGCGGGAGGAGGGTTCCAGGAGACCCAGTACTTC. Its translation is CASSIDLPRLAGGGFQETQYF.

J is TRBJ2-7 and V is TRBV7-2; D is ambiguous. Trimming removed 1 base at V and 1 base at J, with 11 bases between. The CDR3 is 15 amino acids. Germline CDR1 and CDR2: SGHTA and FQGNSA. CDR3: CASSLGVTVSYEQYF. The CDR3 DNA sequence: TGTGCCAGCAGCTTAGGAGTCACGGTGTCCTACGAGCAGTACTTC.

The rearrangement uses TRBV3-1 (or the pseudogene TRBV3-2) and TRBJ2-7; 7 bases fit TRBD1. The germline V gene has CDR1 LGHDT and CDR2 YNNKEL (reference sequence). V dropped 2 bases and J dropped 3; count of bases not matched to a gene: 7. The length of the CDR3 is 15 residues. CDR3 region: CASSQSYRGLYEQYF. The DNA for the CDR3 is TGTGCCAGCAGCCAAAGTTACAGGGGCCTCTACGAGCAGTACTTC.

This rearrangement joins TRBV2 to TRBJ1-5; D ambiguous. There are 13 residues in the CDR3. Germline V gene sequence: CDR1 SNHLY, CDR2 FYNNEI. The V end lost 11 bases, the J end lost 2 bases, and 13 bases lay between the germline ends. The CDR3 here is CAGGRAGNQPQHF. The CDR3 DNA reads as TGTGCCGGCGGTCGGGCGGGCAATCAGCCCCAGCATTTT.

The chain recombines TRBV7-9 with TRBJ1-5, with TRBD1 matching 11 bases. The CDR3 loop spans 13 amino acids. V lost 5 bases to trimming and J lost 7 bases; unmatched junction nucleotides: 1. Germline values: CDR1 SEHNR, CDR2 FQNEAQ (reference sequence). In DNA, the CDR3 is TGTGCCAGCAGCGGGGACAGGGGGCAGCCCCAGCATTTT. Residues: CASSGDRGQPQHF.

This rearrangement joins TRBV7-3 to TRBJ2-3; the D is unclear. The V gene's germline CDR1 is SGHTA and CDR2 FQGTGA. Trimming took 5 bases from V and 1 from J, leaving 7 bases between them. This CDR3 is 13 amino acids long. This chain's CDR3 is CASSPAGTDTQYF. The CDR3 nucleotides read TGTGCCAGCAGCCCCGCGGGCACAGATACGCAGTATTTT.

The chain joins TRBV2 to TRBJ2-3; the match to TRBD1 covers 10 bases. CDR3 length: 14 residues. Losses at the gene ends were 7 bases for V and 2 bases for J; bases not matched to a gene: 3. Germline V gene data show CDR1 as SNHLY and CDR2 as FYNNEI. CDR3 in DNA: TGTGCCAGCAACGGACAGGGGGACACAGATACGCAGTATTTT. Translating gives CASNGQGDTDTQYF.

The gene calls are TRBV29-1 and TRBJ2-1; the D gene is possibly TRBD2 (5 bases). Trimming removed 2 bases at V and 7 bases at J, with 6 bases between. The CDR3 consists of 11 residues. The germline gives CDR1 SQVTM, CDR2 ANQGSEA. CDR3 protein: CSVEPGNEQFF. CDR3 bases: TGCAGCGTTGAACCGGGGAATGAGCAGTTCTTC.

The chain carries TRBV10-2 and TRBJ2-1; D may be TRBD1 (5 bases). V was trimmed by 4 bases and J by 3 bases, leaving 7 bases between them. The CDR3 runs to 13 residues. CDR1 is WSHSY and CDR2 is SAAADI in the germline V gene. For the CDR3, the DNA is TGCGCCAGCAGTGCTGACAGCTACAATGAGCAGTTCTTC. It is translated as CASSADSYNEQFF.

This clone was recorded only once. The V call is TRBV28, the J call TRBJ1-2, with D possibly matching TRBD1 (5 bases). With 3 bases removed from V and 9 bases from J, the gap between germline ends came to 11 bases. Per germline, CDR1 MDHEN and CDR2 SYDVKM. The CDR3 has 12 residues. The CDR3 nucleotides are TGTGCCAGCAGTTTGCCCGAGGGGAGCTACACCTTC. This gives the protein CASSLPEGSYTF.

The chain is built from TRBV28 and TRBJ1-1, with unresolved D. Trimming removed 3 bases at V and 4 bases at J, with 9 bases between. This CDR3 comprises 13 residues. Germline values: CDR1 MDHEN, CDR2 SYDVKM. The CDR3 DNA sequence: TGTGCCAGCAGTTTGGGCCGGCGCACTGAAGCTTTCTTT. This gives the protein CASSLGRRTEAFF.

The chain recombines TRBV12-5 with TRBJ2-1, with a tentative D call TRBD2 (7 bases). The CDR3 runs to 15 residues. Germline loops: CDR1 LGHNT, CDR2 FRNRAP. V shed 5 bases and J shed 8 bases, with 19 bases lying between them. CDR3 nucleotide sequence: TGTGCTAGTGGTCCCCCGGTAGGGGGGAGGGATGAGCAGTTCTTC. It yields the protein CASGPPVGGRDEQFF.

J is TRBJ2-7 and V is TRBV3-1 (or the pseudogene TRBV3-2); D is uncertain. Germline CDR1 LGHDT, CDR2 YNNKEL (reference sequence). Trimming stripped 1 base from V and 11 bases from J, with 18 bases between. This CDR3 has 14 amino acids. Here the CDR3 reads CASSQAGPRQVKYF. The CDR3 DNA reads as TGTGCCAGCAGCCAAGCTGGGCCTCGGCAGGTTAAGTACTTC.

The rearrangement links TRBV7-2 to TRBJ1-2, with TRBD1 matching over 12 bases. There are 15 residues in the CDR3. J lost 7 bases, V lost 4 bases, and 7 bases had no gene match. The V gene's germline CDR1 is SGHTA and CDR2 FQGNSA. This CDR3 is CASSSGQGALGGYTF. CDR3 nucleotides: TGTGCCAGCAGCTCGGGACAGGGGGCGCTAGGTGGCTACACCTTC.

The chain joins TRBV9 to TRBJ2-3; perhaps TRBD2 as D (5 bases). V shed 0 bases and J shed 6 bases, with 8 bases lying between them. This CDR3 spans 13 amino acids. The germline V gene encodes CDR1 SGDLS and CDR2 YYNGEE. This CDR3 is CASSVGSADTQYF. Written as DNA, the CDR3 is TGTGCCAGCAGCGTAGGTAGCGCTGATACGCAGTATTTT.

This clone came up once. The chain couples TRBV5-5 to TRBJ1-2; unclear D gene. V was cut by 2 bases and J by 2 bases, with 1 base left in between. The germline CDR1 and CDR2 sequences are SGHKS and YYEKEE (reference sequence). The CDR3 runs 11 residues. CDR3 residues: CASSFNYGYTF. CDR3 in DNA: TGTGCCAGCAGCTTCAACTATGGCTACACCTTC.

The V gene is TRBV4-3, the J gene TRBJ1-4; D is undetermined. The germline CDR1 and CDR2 sequences are LGHNA and YSLEER. V was cut by 0 bases and J by 8 bases, with 10 bases left in between. The CDR3 is 14 residues long. CDR3 coding DNA: TGCGCCAGCAGCCAAGAGAGGGCGGCCGAAAAACTGTTTTTT. Its translation is CASSQERAAEKLFF.

The CDR3 here is CASSLGQPTNYGYTF. For the CDR3, the DNA is TGCGCCAGCAGCCTGGGACAGCCCACTAACTATGGCTACACCTTC. The chain employs TRBV4-3 and TRBJ1-2, with 7 bases lining up with TRBD1. The V segment lost 4 bases and the J segment 0 bases; nucleotides outside the gene matches: 5. The CDR3 runs to 15 residues. In germline, CDR1 is LGHNA, CDR2 YSLEER.

The J gene is TRBJ1-1, the V gene TRBV27; no definite D call. CDR3 length: 13 residues. Looked up from germline, CDR1 is MNHEY and CDR2 is SMNVEV (reference sequence). Trimming left V 8 bases short and J 4 bases short, with 14 bases between. Here the CDR3 DNA reads TGTGCCAGCGTATCAGTTTTGAGCACTGAAGCTTTCTTT. Its protein is CASVSVLSTEAFF.

This chain joins TRBV10-1 and TRBJ2-7, with TRBD1 identical over 7 bases. The CDR3 consists of 14 residues. Germline assignment: CDR1 WNHNN and CDR2 SYGVQD (reference sequence). The V gene end was trimmed by 9 bases and the J gene end by 1 base; junction bases not matched to a gene: 9. In nucleotides, the CDR3 is TGCGCCAGTGAGGGGGCCCGGCCTTCCTACGAGCAGTACTTC. It specifies CASEGARPSYEQYF.

The chain is built from TRBV5-1 and TRBJ2-7, with D possibly being TRBD1 or TRBD2 (5 bases each). The length of the CDR3 is 14 residues. Per germline, CDR1 SGHRS and CDR2 YFSETQ. Trimming stripped 0 bases from V and 5 bases from J, with 12 bases between. CDR3 residues: CASSLAGDPHEQYF. DNA of the CDR3: TGCGCCAGCAGCTTGGCCGGGGACCCCCACGAGCAGTACTTC.

This chain uses TRBV7-2 with TRBJ2-1, with 11 bases identical to TRBD1. Germline V gene data show CDR1 as SGHTA and CDR2 as FQGNSA. The CDR3 is 14 residues long. With V trimmed by 6 bases and J by 6 bases, 4 bases remained unmatched. CDR3 sequence reads: CASSGQGAINEQFF. DNA for the CDR3: TGTGCCAGCAGTGGACAGGGGGCTATCAATGAGCAGTTCTTC.

This chain's CDR3 is CASSLVRGNNEQFF. The CDR3 DNA sequence: TGTGCCAGCAGCTTGGTGCGGGGAAACAATGAGCAGTTCTTC. The rearrangement uses TRBV5-4 and TRBJ2-1; possible D gene TRBD2, 6 bases. This CDR3 region has 14 residues. Looked up from germline, CDR1 is SGHNT and CDR2 is YYREEE (reference sequence). V was cut by 0 bases and J by 5 bases, with 9 bases left in between.

This clone was seen only a few times. The chain recombines TRBV7-2 with TRBJ1-2; D remains ambiguous. The CDR3 is 15 residues long. V was trimmed by 1 base and J by 7 bases, leaving 16 bases between them. From germline, CDR1 is SGHTA and CDR2 FQGNSA. The CDR3 region is CASSLDSAGSGGYTF. The DNA for the CDR3 is TGTGCCAGCAGCTTAGATTCCGCAGGTTCGGGTGGCTACACCTTC.

The chain combines TRBV2 with TRBJ1-3, with D hard to call. The CDR3 spans 12 residues. V gave up 4 bases and J gave up 8 bases, with 9 bases separating them. The germline CDR1 and CDR2 sequences are SNHLY and FYNNEI. The CDR3 is CASSAGKDTIYF. The CDR3, as DNA: TGTGCCAGCAGTGCGGGGAAAGACACCATATATTTT.

The chain uses TRBV5-4 and TRBJ2-7, with D maybe TRBD2 (6 bases). The CDR3 spans 15 residues. V was shortened by 4 bases and J by 3 bases, with 17 bases between the two germline ends. Per germline, CDR1 SGHNT and CDR2 YYREEE (reference sequence). The CDR3 loop is CASSQESGLNYEQYF. For the CDR3, the DNA is TGTGCCAGCAGCCAAGAATCGGGACTGAACTACGAGCAGTACTTC.